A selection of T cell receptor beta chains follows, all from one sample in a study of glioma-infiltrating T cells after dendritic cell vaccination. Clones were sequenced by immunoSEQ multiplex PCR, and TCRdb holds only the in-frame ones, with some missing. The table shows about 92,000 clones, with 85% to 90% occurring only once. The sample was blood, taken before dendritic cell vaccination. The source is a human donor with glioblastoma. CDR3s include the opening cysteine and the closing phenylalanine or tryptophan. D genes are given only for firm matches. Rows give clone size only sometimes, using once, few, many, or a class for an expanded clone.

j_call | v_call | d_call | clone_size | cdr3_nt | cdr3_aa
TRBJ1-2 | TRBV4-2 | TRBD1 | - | TGTGCCAGCAGCCAGACCCGGGACAGGGCCTATGGCTACACCTTC | CASSQTRDRAYGYTF
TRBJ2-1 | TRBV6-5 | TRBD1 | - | TGTGCCAGCAGGGCAGGGGGAATTGAGCAGTTCTTC | CASRAGGIEQFF
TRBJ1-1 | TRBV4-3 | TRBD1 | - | TGCGCCAGCAGCCAAGATCGGCAGGGGGCGATGGGAACTGAAGCTTTCTTT | CASSQDRQGAMGTEAFF
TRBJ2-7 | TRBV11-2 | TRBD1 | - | TGTGCCAGCAGCTTTGGGACAGCCTACGAGCAGTACTTC | CASSFGTAYEQYF
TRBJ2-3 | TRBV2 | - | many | TGTGCCAGCAGTGAAGCGCTCGTGGAGGAAAGCACAGATACGCAGTATTTT | CASSEALVEESTDTQYF
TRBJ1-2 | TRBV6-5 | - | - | TGTGCCAGCAGTTTGGCCAACAGGGAGAGCTATGGCTACACCTTC | CASSLANRESYGYTF
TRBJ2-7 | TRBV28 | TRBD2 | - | TGTGCCAGCAGTTTACCCCCTCGGGGGGGAGAGGCCTACGAGCAGTACTTC | CASSLPPRGGEAYEQYF
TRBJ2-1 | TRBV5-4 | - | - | TGTGCCAGCAGCAAGACAACTTTCTCCTACAATGAGCAGTTCTTC | CASSKTTFSYNEQFF
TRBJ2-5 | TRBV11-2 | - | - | TGTGCCAGCAGCGAGTCAGGACAGCCCCAAGAGACCCAGTACTTC | CASSESGQPQETQYF
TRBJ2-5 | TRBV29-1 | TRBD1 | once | TGCAGCGTTGGCCTACCGGGACAGGGTCGGGGGGAGCAGTACTTC | CSVGLPGQGRGEQYF
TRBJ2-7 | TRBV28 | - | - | TGTGCCAGCAGGGGGGGTGAGCAGTACTTC | CASRGGEQYF
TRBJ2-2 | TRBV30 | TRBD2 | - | TGTGCCTGGAGTACCCCCGGACTAGGCCCGACCGGGGAGCTGTTTTTT | CAWSTPGLGPTGELFF
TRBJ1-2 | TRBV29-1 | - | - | TGCAGCGTTGAGCACGACAGATCTAACTATGGCTGCACCTTC | CSVEHDRSNYGCTF
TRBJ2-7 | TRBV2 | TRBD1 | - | TGTGCCAGCAGTGAAGGACAGGGGGTGGGCGAGCAGTACTTC | CASSEGQGVGEQYF
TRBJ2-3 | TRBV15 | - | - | TGTGCCACCAGTAAACAGGGTGGATCCTTCACAGATACGCAGTATTTT | CATSKQGGSFTDTQYF
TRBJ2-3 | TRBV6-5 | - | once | TGTGCCAGCAGTTACGGAGCTGTGGATCGGGATACGCAGTATTTT | CASSYGAVDRDTQYF
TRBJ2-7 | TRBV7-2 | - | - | TGTGCAACCGGACAGTACTTCTCCTACGAGCAGTACTTC | CATGQYFSYEQYF
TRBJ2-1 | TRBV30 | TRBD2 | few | TGTGCCTGGAGTGTACCGGCTAGCGGGAGATACAATGAGCAGTTCTTC | CAWSVPASGRYNEQFF
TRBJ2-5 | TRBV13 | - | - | TGTGCCAGCAGCCGTTTCAGGAACCAAGAGACCCAGTACTTC | CASSRFRNQETQYF
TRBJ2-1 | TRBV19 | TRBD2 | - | TGTGCCAGTAGTATTCTCGGGGGGGCGCACAATGAGCAGTTCTTC | CASSILGGAHNEQFF
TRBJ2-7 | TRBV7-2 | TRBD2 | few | TGTGCCAGCAGCTTGAGGGCGGGGGGACTCGCCTACGAGCAGTACTTC | CASSLRAGGLAYEQYF
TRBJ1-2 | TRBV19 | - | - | TGTGCCAGTAGTATTCAATCAAACTATGGCTACACCTTC | CASSIQSNYGYTF
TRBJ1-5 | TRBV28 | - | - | TGTGCCAGCAGTGATAGGCTAGCGGAAAATCAGCCCCAGCATTTT | CASSDRLAENQPQHF
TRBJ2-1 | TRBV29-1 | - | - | TGCAGCGTTACCCAGGCAAGCAATGAGCAGTTCTTC | CSVTQASNEQFF
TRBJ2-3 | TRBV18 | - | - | TGTGCCAGCTCACGGTCAGTTGGAGATACGCAGTATTTT | CASSRSVGDTQYF
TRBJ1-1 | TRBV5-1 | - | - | TGCGCCAGCAGCGCCAGGACAGTAAAGAACACTGAAGCTTTCTTT | CASSARTVKNTEAFF
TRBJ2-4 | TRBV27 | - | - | TGTGCCAGCAGTTTCCCCGGGGACATTCAGTACTTC | CASSFPGDIQYF
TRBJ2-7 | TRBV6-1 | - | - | TGTGCCAGCAGATCAGCGACGGCTCACGAGCAGTACTTC | CASRSATAHEQYF
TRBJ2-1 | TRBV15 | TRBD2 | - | TGTGCCACCAGCACCCCCGTTTGGCGGGAGGGCCCGGGAATTGATGAGCAGTTCTTC | CATSTPVWREGPGIDEQFF
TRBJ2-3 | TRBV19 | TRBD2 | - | TGTGCCAGTAGTATGGGAATCGGGGACTACACCACAGATACGCAGTATTTT | CASSMGIGDYTTDTQYF
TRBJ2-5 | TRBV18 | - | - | TGTGCCAGCTCACCATCCACAGGCGGACAAGAGACCCAGTACTTC | CASSPSTGGQETQYF
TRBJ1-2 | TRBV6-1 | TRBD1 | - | TGTGCCAGCAGTGAAACCGGGACAGGGAGCTATGGCTACACCTTC | CASSETGTGSYGYTF
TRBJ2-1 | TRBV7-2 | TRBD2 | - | TGTGCCAGCAGCCCCCCGGGACTAGCCTCTTACAATGAGCAGTTCTTC | CASSPPGLASYNEQFF
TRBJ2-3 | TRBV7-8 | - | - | TGTGCCAGCAGCTCCAATAGTTTTTCTTTCACAGATACGCAGTATTTT | CASSSNSFSFTDTQYF
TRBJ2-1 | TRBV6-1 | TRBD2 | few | TGTGCCAGCAGTGGACTAGCGGGACCCTACAATGAGCAGTTCTTC | CASSGLAGPYNEQFF
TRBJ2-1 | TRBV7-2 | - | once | TGTGCCAGCAGCTTAGCTTCGGGAAACTATGAGCAGTTCTTC | CASSLASGNYEQFF
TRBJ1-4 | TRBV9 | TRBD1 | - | TGTGCCAGCAGCTCAGGGACAGCCGCCGAAAAACTGTTTTTT | CASSSGTAAEKLFF
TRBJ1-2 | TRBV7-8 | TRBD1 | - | TGTGCCAGCAGTCCAGGGGGAGATTTTGACTACACCTTC | CASSPGGDFDYTF
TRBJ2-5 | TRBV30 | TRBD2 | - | TGTGCCTGGAGTGTACTAGCGGGACAGGAATTCTTTGAGACCCAGTACTTC | CAWSVLAGQEFFETQYF
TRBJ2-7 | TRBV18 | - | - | TGTGCCAGCTCACCCATGGAGCACTACGAGCAGTACTTC | CASSPMEHYEQYF
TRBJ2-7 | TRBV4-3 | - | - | TGCGCCAGCAGCCAAAGAAGGGGAGGCGAGCAGTACTTC | CASSQRRGGEQYF
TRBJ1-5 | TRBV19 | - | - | TGTGCCAGTAGTATCCTAAACAGGGAGCCCCAGCATTTT | CASSILNREPQHF
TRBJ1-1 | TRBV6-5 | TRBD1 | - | TGTGCCAGCAGGCGTACAGGGGGAACTGAAGCTTTCTTT | CASRRTGGTEAFF
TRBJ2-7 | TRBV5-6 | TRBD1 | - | TGTGCCAGCAGCTTGGATGGGACAGGCTACTACGAGCAGTACTTC | CASSLDGTGYYEQYF